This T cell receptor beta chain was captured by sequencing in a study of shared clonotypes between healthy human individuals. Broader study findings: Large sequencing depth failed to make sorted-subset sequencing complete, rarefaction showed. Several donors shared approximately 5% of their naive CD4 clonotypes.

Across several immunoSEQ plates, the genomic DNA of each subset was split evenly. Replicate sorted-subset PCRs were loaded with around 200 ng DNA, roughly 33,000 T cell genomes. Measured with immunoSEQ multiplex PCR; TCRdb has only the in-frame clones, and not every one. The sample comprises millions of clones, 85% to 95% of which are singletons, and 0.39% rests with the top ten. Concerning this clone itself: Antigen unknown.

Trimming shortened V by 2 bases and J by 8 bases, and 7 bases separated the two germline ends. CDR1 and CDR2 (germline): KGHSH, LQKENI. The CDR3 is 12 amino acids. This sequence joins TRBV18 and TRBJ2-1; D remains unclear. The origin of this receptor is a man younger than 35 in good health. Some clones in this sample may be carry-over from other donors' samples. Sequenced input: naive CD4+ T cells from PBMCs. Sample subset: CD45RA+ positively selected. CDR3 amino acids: CASSPANHEQFF. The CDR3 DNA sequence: TGTGCCAGCTCACCAGCCAACCATGAGCAGTTCTTC.